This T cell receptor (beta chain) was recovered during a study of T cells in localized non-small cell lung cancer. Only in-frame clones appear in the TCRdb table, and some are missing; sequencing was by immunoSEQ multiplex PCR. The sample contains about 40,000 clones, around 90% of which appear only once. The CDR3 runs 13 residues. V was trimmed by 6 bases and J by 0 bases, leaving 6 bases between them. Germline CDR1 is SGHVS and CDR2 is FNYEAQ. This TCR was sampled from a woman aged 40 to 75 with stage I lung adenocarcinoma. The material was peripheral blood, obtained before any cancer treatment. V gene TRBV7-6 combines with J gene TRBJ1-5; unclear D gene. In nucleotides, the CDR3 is TGTGCCAGCAGTGTCAATAGCAATCAGCCCCAGCATTTT. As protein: CASSVNSNQPQHF.